This T cell receptor (beta chain) was recorded in a study of blood T cells in healthy people across ages. A second PCR, run for about 6 to 11 cycles, used a sample-barcoded 5' primer plus a J-beta primer mix. In TCRdb, the 5' RACE reads were re-called with MiXCR into one record per CDR3 protein. Of 1 million to 1.2 million distinct CDR3 sequences detected, 35% to 45% appear once; the ten largest clones hold about an eighth. The CDR3 consists of 16 residues. This clonotype turned up a few times. This clonotype was obtained from a man younger than 35 in good health. The J gene is TRBJ2-3, the V gene TRBV21-1; the tabulated D call, TRBD1, remains unverified against the DNA. TRBV21-1 is given as a pseudogene. Sample: blood. CDR3 sequence (DNA): TGTGCCAGCAGCAAGGAGGGGCGGTCTAGCACAGATACGCAGTATTTT. Residues: CASSKEGRSSTDTQYF.